Following are 4 T cell receptor beta chains from one sample sequenced in a study of T cell responses to AZD1222 COVID-19 vaccine. The data were produced by immunoSEQ multiplex PCR, yet TCRdb's version contains in-frame clones alone and is incomplete. The table shows approximately 190,000 clones, with about 92% occurring only once. Specimen: peripheral blood, collected on day 0 of AZD1222 vaccination. The receptors shown here come from an adult in good health.

The rearrangement uses TRBV19 and TRBJ2-2, with TRBD2 identical over 10 bases. Germline lookup yields CDR1 LNHDA and CDR2 SQIVND (reference sequence). V shed 7 bases and J 4 bases; nucleotides not matched to a gene: 6. The CDR3 is 15 residues long. The CDR3 region is CASKASGGVTGELFF. The CDR3 nucleotides read TGTGCCAGTAAGGCTAGCGGGGGAGTCACCGGGGAGCTGTTTTTT. Complete variable domain (other parts from reference TRBV19 and TRBJ2-2): DGGITQSPKYLFRKEGQNVTLSCEQNLNHDAMYWYRQDPGQGLRLIYYSQIVNDFQKGDIAEGYSVSREKKESFPLTVTSAQKNPTAFYLCASKASGGVTGELFFGEGSRLTVL.

The gene calls are TRBV5-1 and TRBJ2-2, with 9 nucleotides matching TRBD1. Germline loops: CDR1 SGHRS, CDR2 YFSETQ. The V gene end was trimmed by 4 bases and the J gene end by 1 base; junction bases not matched to a gene: 5. The CDR3 totals 16 residues. The CDR3, as DNA: TGCGCCAGCAGCCCGGGGACAGGGAGGAACACCGGGGAGCTGTTTTTT. The encoded protein is CASSPGTGRNTGELFF.

J is TRBJ1-1 and V is TRBV24-1; D might be TRBD1 (5 bases). CDR1 is KGHDR, CDR2 SFDVKD, per germline. V lost 5 bases and J lost 0, with 9 bases in between. There are 14 residues in the CDR3. CDR3 protein: CATSAGGMNTEAFF. CDR3 in DNA: TGTGCCACCAGTGCTGGGGGGATGAACACTGAAGCTTTCTTT.

The chain employs TRBV29-1 and TRBJ1-2; 11 bases align to TRBD1. This CDR3 has 15 residues. Trimming removed 3 bases from V and 7 bases from J; junction bases left unmatched: 10. Germline CDR1 reads SQVTM; CDR2 reads ANQGSEA. This CDR3 is CSVEASGQGVSGYTF. CDR3 bases: TGCAGCGTTGAGGCCTCGGGACAGGGGGTATCTGGCTACACCTTC.